One sample yielded the 20 T cell receptor beta chains listed below, sequenced in a study of CD8 T cells in ankylosing spondylitis. Study-wide results and limits: Seven to nine highly homologous variants formed a TCR beta motif that appeared characteristic of ankylosing spondylitis blood.

No cognate antigen is known for these TCRs. A single record per CDR3 protein comes from TCRdb applying MiXCR to the 5' RACE reads. The sample holds some 450,000 distinct CDR3 sequences, roughly a sixth seen once. Material: blood, either unsorted or a sorted T cell fraction (not recorded which). The origin of the receptors is a male donor with ankylosing spondylitis.

The rearrangement links TRBV3-1 to TRBJ2-3; 9 nucleotides line up with TRBD1. This CDR3 contains 15 residues. V trimming: 2 bases; J trimming: 4 bases; junction bases outside the gene matches: 4. CDR1 is LGHDT, CDR2 YNNKEL, per germline (reference sequence). The CDR3 sequence: CASSQRQGVADTQYF. In DNA form, the CDR3 reads TGTGCCAGCAGCCAACGACAGGGGGTAGCAGATACGCAGTATTTT.

This chain uses TRBV4-3 with TRBJ2-7, with TRBD2 as a possible D gene (7 bases). V was shortened by 0 bases and J by 3 bases, with 12 bases between the two germline ends. The length of the CDR3 is 15 residues. CDR1 is LGHNA and CDR2 is YSLEER in the germline V gene. The CDR3 coding sequence is TGCGCCAGCAGCCAAGATTTCGGGGGGCTCTACGAGCAGTACTTC. Amino acids: CASSQDFGGLYEQYF.

In its sample, this clonotype was seen many times. The chain carries TRBV9 and TRBJ2-2, with D possibly matching TRBD1 (6 bases). This CDR3 is 14 amino acids long. V was cut by 0 bases and J by 4 bases, with 7 bases left in between. Germline V CDR1 and CDR2: SGDLS, YYNGEE. CDR3 sequence: CASSVEGGTGELFF. The CDR3 DNA reads TGTGCCAGCAGCGTAGAAGGGGGCACCGGGGAGCTGTTTTTT.

The chain employs TRBV7-6 and TRBJ2-3; D not resolved. Trimming removed 5 bases from V and 5 bases from J, with 14 bases in between. The CDR3 contains 14 residues. Germline CDR1 reads SGHVS; CDR2 reads FNYEAQ. CDR3 nucleotides: TGTGCCAGCAGCGAACCAGCTTCTGGAGATACGCAGTATTTT. Encoded protein: CASSEPASGDTQYF.

The chain recombines TRBV4-1 with TRBJ2-7, with a weak D call TRBD2 (5 bases). Germline V gene data show CDR1 as MGHRA and CDR2 as YSYEKL. Trimming removed 0 bases at V and 2 bases at J, with 8 bases between. The CDR3 has 14 residues. This CDR3 reads CASSQDTGTYEQYF. CDR3 bases: TGCGCCAGCAGCCAAGACACCGGGACCTACGAGCAGTACTTC.

This clonotype was detected a few times. The chain employs TRBV20-1 and TRBJ1-1, with no clear D. The CDR3 is made up of 15 amino acids. Deletions cut 6 bases from V and 0 bases from J, with 17 bases between. The germline V gene has CDR1 DFQATT and CDR2 SNEGSKA (reference sequence). CDR3 protein: CSARLGGKVNTEAFF. CDR3 bases: TGCAGTGCCCGGCTTGGAGGGAAGGTGAACACTGAAGCTTTCTTT.

The J gene is TRBJ1-1, the V gene TRBV2; TRBD1 is a possible D gene (5 bases). The CDR3 sequence is 11 residues long. The V gene's germline CDR1 is SNHLY and CDR2 FYNNEI. V was shortened by 6 bases and J by 7 bases, with 9 bases between the two germline ends. Written as DNA, the CDR3 is TGTGCCAGCAGAAGACAGAGTGAAGCTTTCTTT. Its protein is CASRRQSEAFF. The entire variable domain, with the rest obtained from reference TRBV2 and TRBJ1-1, is as follows: EPEVTQTPSHQVTQMGQEVILRCVPISNHLYFYWYRQILGQKVEFLVSFYNNEISEKSEIFDDQFSVERPDGSNFTLKIRSTKLEDSAMYFCASRRQSEAFFGQGTRLTVV.

There are a few counts of this clonotype. The gene calls are TRBV12-3 or TRBV12-4 and TRBJ1-5; TRBD1 aligns across 10 bases. The CDR3 is made up of 15 amino acids. The trim removed 6 bases at V and 5 bases at J, leaving 7 bases unmatched. DNA for the CDR3: TGTGCCAGCAGGGGGGGGACAGGGGTTTATCAGCCCCAGCATTTT. Translating gives CASRGGTGVYQPQHF.

This sequence joins TRBV20-1 and TRBJ1-5, with D possibly TRBD1 on 6 matching bases. Trimming shortened V by 1 base and J by 7 bases, and 17 bases separated the two germline ends. This CDR3 region has 15 residues. Per germline, CDR1 DFQATT and CDR2 SNEGSKA (reference sequence). CDR3 sequence: CSARGRHGGPQPQHF. CDR3 sequence (DNA): TGCAGTGCTAGAGGGAGACACGGGGGCCCCCAGCCCCAGCATTTT.

CDR3 bases: TGCAGTGCTAGAGAACGTACAGGGTTCACTGAAGCTTTCTTT. Protein product: CSARERTGFTEAFF. V usage is TRBV20-1 and J usage is TRBJ1-1; possible D gene TRBD1, 6 bases. The V end lost 0 bases, the J end lost 4 bases, and 12 bases lay between the germline ends. The CDR3 totals 14 residues. CDR1 is DFQATT and CDR2 is SNEGSKA in the germline V gene (reference sequence).

The rearrangement uses TRBV7-9 and TRBJ2-1; a possible D gene is TRBD2 (5 bases). V was trimmed by 2 bases and J by 10 bases, leaving 18 bases between them. CDR3 length equals 15 residues. From germline, CDR1 is SEHNR and CDR2 FQNEAQ (reference sequence). Here the CDR3 DNA reads TGTGCCAGCAGCTTAAGGAGTCAGGCCGGGAAGGAGCAGTTCTTC. This gives the protein CASSLRSQAGKEQFF.

This clonotype has more than one count but fewer than ten. This chain uses TRBV6-5 with TRBJ1-1; D is unclear. V was shortened by 5 bases and J by 0 bases, with 7 bases between the two germline ends. Germline loops: CDR1 MNHEY, CDR2 SVGAGI. There are 13 residues in the CDR3. The CDR3 DNA reads as TGTGCCAGCAGTAACAAAATGAACACTGAAGCTTTCTTT. Its translation: CASSNKMNTEAFF.

This clonotype has only a few counts. V and J are TRBV20-1 and TRBJ2-3; the match to TRBD1 covers 9 bases. Unmatched junction bases numbered 5, after V lost 5 bases and J lost 2 bases. CDR1 DFQATT and CDR2 SNEGSKA come from the germline V gene (reference sequence). The CDR3 covers 14 residues. CDR3 sequence (DNA): TGCAGTGCTGGGGGGACAGGGTCCACAGATACGCAGTATTTT. Protein product: CSAGGTGSTDTQYF.

The V call is TRBV20-1, the J call TRBJ2-1, with a weak D call TRBD2 (7 bases). Trimming removed 4 bases from V and 1 base from J, with 14 bases in between. This CDR3 spans 15 amino acids. The V gene's germline CDR1 is DFQATT and CDR2 SNEGSKA (reference sequence). The DNA for the CDR3 is TGCAGTGCTATTGGGGGGGGCCCTTCCTACAATGAGCAGTTCTTC. This encodes CSAIGGGPSYNEQFF.

In its sample, this clonotype was seen a few times. V is TRBV6-2 or TRBV6-3 and J is TRBJ2-3; no clear D. Germline V gene data show CDR1 as MNHEY and CDR2 as SVGEGT. V lost 5 bases and J 2 bases, leaving 8 bases between the germline ends. The CDR3 loop spans 13 amino acids. This CDR3 reads CASSPQDTDTQYF. In nucleotides, the CDR3 is TGTGCCAGCAGTCCCCAGGACACAGATACGCAGTATTTT.

The sample holds a few counts of this clonotype. The rearrangement joins TRBV2 to TRBJ2-5; 10 positions match TRBD2. With V trimmed by 2 bases and J by 5 bases, 2 bases remained unmatched. The CDR3 sequence is 14 residues long. Germline lookup yields CDR1 SNHLY and CDR2 FYNNEI. DNA for the CDR3: TGTGCCAGCAGTGAAAAGCGGGGGGGGGAGACCCAGTACTTC. This gives the protein CASSEKRGGETQYF.

The chain is built from TRBV12-3 or TRBV12-4 and TRBJ1-3; D unresolved. V lost 3 bases to trimming and J lost 0 bases, with 6 bases between them. The CDR3 is made up of 14 amino acids. The CDR3 loop reads CASSFDGSGNTIYF. CDR3 in DNA: TGTGCCAGCAGTTTTGACGGCTCTGGAAACACCATATATTTT.

The chain combines TRBV20-1 with TRBJ2-5; 10 positions match TRBD1. Germline V gene lookup returns CDR1 DFQATT and CDR2 SNEGSKA (reference sequence). CDR3 length: 14 amino acids. V lost 5 bases, J lost 4 bases, and 7 bases stayed unmatched. CDR3 loop: CSAARGDRGETQYF. DNA of the CDR3: TGCAGTGCTGCCCGAGGGGACAGGGGAGAGACCCAGTACTTC.

The chain carries TRBV7-8 and TRBJ1-6; tentative D call: TRBD1 (5 bases). The CDR3 loop spans 16 amino acids. The ends were cut back, 3 bases at V and 6 bases at J, with 15 bases in the middle. CDR1 and CDR2 from the germline V gene are SGHVS and FQNEAQ. CDR3 region: CASSFNPGHGNSPLHF. CDR3 bases: TGTGCCAGCAGCTTTAACCCCGGACATGGTAATTCACCCCTCCACTTT.

This clonotype came up a few times. The J gene is TRBJ1-1, the V gene TRBV20-1; D possibly corresponds to TRBD1 (5 bases). V lost 6 bases and J lost 7, with 18 bases in between. The CDR3 length is 13 residues. Germline V lookup: CDR1 DFQATT, CDR2 SNEGSKA (reference sequence). CDR3 nucleotides: TGCAGTGCCGAGGACATATCGCTGGGTGAAGCTTTCTTT. Amino acids: CSAEDISLGEAFF.